These T cell receptor beta chains were read from a single sample in a study of blood T cells in healthy people across ages. In TCRdb, the 5' RACE reads were re-called with MiXCR into one record per CDR3 protein. The repertoire holds 1.5 million to 1.9 million distinct CDR3 sequences, with about 45% as singletons. The sample was blood. These receptors all come from a woman between 18 and 30 years old in good health. Each CDR3 is given with its conserved first and last residue. D genes are given only for firm matches. Clone size appears in some rows only: once, few, many, or a class for an expanded clone.

v_call: TRBV9; d_call: TRBD1; clone_size: NA; j_call: TRBJ1-2; cdr3_length: 15; cdr3_nt: TGTGCCAGCAGCGTAGCCGGGACAGGGCCGTGGGACTACACCTTC; cdr3_aa: CASSVAGTGPWDYTF
v_call: TRBV9; d_call: NA; clone_size: NA; j_call: TRBJ1-2; cdr3_length: 16; cdr3_nt: TGTGCCAGCCTCCCTGGGGACTCCCTAATGAACTATGGCTACACCTTC; cdr3_aa: CASLPGDSLMNYGYTF
v_call: TRBV29-1; d_call: TRBD1; clone_size: few; j_call: TRBJ1-2; cdr3_length: 12; cdr3_nt: TGCAGCGTAGCAGGACAGGTATTTGGCTACACCTTC; cdr3_aa: CSVAGQVFGYTF
v_call: TRBV20-1; d_call: NA; clone_size: many; j_call: TRBJ2-5; cdr3_length: 12; cdr3_nt: TGCAGTGCTAGAGTCGACCGAGAGACCCAGTACTTC; cdr3_aa: CSARVDRETQYF
v_call: TRBV15; d_call: TRBD2; clone_size: NA; j_call: TRBJ2-1; cdr3_length: 15; cdr3_nt: TGTGCCACCAGCAGAGATAGCGGGAGGGCCGGTGAGCAGTTCTTC; cdr3_aa: CATSRDSGRAGEQFF
v_call: TRBV12-3/TRBV12-4; d_call: TRBD2; clone_size: NA; j_call: TRBJ2-1; cdr3_length: 14; cdr3_nt: TGTGCCAGCAGTCAGCGGGGTTTAAGCAATGAGCAGTTCTTC; cdr3_aa: CASSQRGLSNEQFF
v_call: TRBV6-4; d_call: NA; clone_size: many; j_call: TRBJ2-3; cdr3_length: 13; cdr3_nt: TGTGCCAGCAGCGAGGGGGGTACAGATACGCAGTATTTT; cdr3_aa: CASSEGGTDTQYF
v_call: TRBV10-3; d_call: TRBD1; clone_size: few; j_call: TRBJ1-1; cdr3_length: 12; cdr3_nt: TGTGCCACCCGACAGGGTGGTACTGAAGCTTTCTTT; cdr3_aa: CATRQGGTEAFF
v_call: TRBV20-1; d_call: NA; clone_size: NA; j_call: TRBJ2-2; cdr3_length: 16; cdr3_nt: TGCAGTGCACGAAACCGTGGCAACACGAACACCGGGGAGCTGTTTTTT; cdr3_aa: CSARNRGNTNTGELFF
v_call: TRBV18; d_call: NA; clone_size: few; j_call: TRBJ2-7; cdr3_length: 13; cdr3_nt: TGTGCCAGCTCTTCGACCCCTACCTACGAGCAGTACTTC; cdr3_aa: CASSSTPTYEQYF
v_call: TRBV2; d_call: NA; clone_size: NA; j_call: TRBJ2-3; cdr3_length: 14; cdr3_nt: TGTGCCAGCGTCCCACAGGCCTCCACGGATACGCAGTATTTT; cdr3_aa: CASVPQASTDTQYF
v_call: TRBV27; d_call: NA; clone_size: NA; j_call: TRBJ1-1; cdr3_length: 16; cdr3_nt: TGTGCCAGCAGTTCCATCCAAGGGGTAGCGGACACTGAAGCTTTCTTT; cdr3_aa: CASSSIQGVADTEAFF
v_call: TRBV12-3/TRBV12-4; d_call: TRBD2; clone_size: NA; j_call: TRBJ2-7; cdr3_length: 15; cdr3_nt: TGTGCCAGCAGTTCAAACGGCGGGGACTACAATGAGCAGTACTTC; cdr3_aa: CASSSNGGDYNEQYF
v_call: TRBV5-1; d_call: TRBD2; clone_size: NA; j_call: TRBJ2-1; cdr3_length: 14; cdr3_nt: TGCGCCAGCAGTTCCGGGACTAGGTATTCTGAGCAGTTCTTC; cdr3_aa: CASSSGTRYSEQFF
v_call: TRBV30; d_call: NA; clone_size: many; j_call: TRBJ2-4; cdr3_length: 16; cdr3_nt: TGTGCCTGGAGTGTACTCAGTGGAGGGGATGGCGACATTCAGTACTTC; cdr3_aa: CAWSVLSGGDGDIQYF
v_call: TRBV20-1; d_call: NA; clone_size: NA; j_call: TRBJ1-4; cdr3_length: 17; cdr3_nt: TGCAGTGCTAGCCCCCGAGTTGGGCGTTCAGTAGTTGAAAAACTGTTTTTT; cdr3_aa: CSASPRVGRSVVEKLFF
v_call: TRBV27; d_call: NA; clone_size: many; j_call: TRBJ2-3; cdr3_length: 13; cdr3_nt: TGTGCCAGCAGTCGCTTGAGCACAGATACGCAGTATTTT; cdr3_aa: CASSRLSTDTQYF
v_call: TRBV7-2; d_call: NA; clone_size: few; j_call: TRBJ1-6; cdr3_length: 13; cdr3_nt: TGTGCCAGCAGCTTACAAATATCCTCACCCCTCCACTTT; cdr3_aa: CASSLQISSPLHF
v_call: TRBV20-1; d_call: NA; clone_size: NA; j_call: TRBJ1-5; cdr3_length: 14; cdr3_nt: TGCAGTGCTAGAGTGCCCGAACATAGACAGCCCCAGCATTTT; cdr3_aa: CSARVPEHRQPQHF
v_call: TRBV29-1; d_call: NA; clone_size: NA; j_call: TRBJ2-3; cdr3_length: 17; cdr3_nt: TGCAGCGTTGAAGGCTCCTCGATGAGCCGATTGGCAGATACGCAGTATTTT; cdr3_aa: CSVEGSSMSRLADTQYF
v_call: TRBV7-9; d_call: NA; clone_size: NA; j_call: TRBJ2-7; cdr3_length: 15; cdr3_nt: TGTGCCAGCAGCTTAGTTGGGGGGCGAGATTACGAGCAGTACTTC; cdr3_aa: CASSLVGGRDYEQYF
v_call: TRBV27; d_call: TRBD2; clone_size: NA; j_call: TRBJ2-3; cdr3_length: 16; cdr3_nt: TGTGCCAGCAGTTTGGTCACTAGCGGGGGGGCAGATACGCAGTATTTT; cdr3_aa: CASSLVTSGGADTQYF
v_call: TRBV12-3/TRBV12-4; d_call: NA; clone_size: NA; j_call: TRBJ2-5; cdr3_length: 17; cdr3_nt: TGTGCCAGCAGCCGAAAAAGTATCCCGGGGGTTCCGAGAGAGCAGTACTTC; cdr3_aa: CASSRKSIPGVPREQYF
v_call: TRBV6-5; d_call: NA; clone_size: NA; j_call: TRBJ2-3; cdr3_length: 14; cdr3_nt: TGTGCCAGCAGTTACTCCCGGGGTACAGATACGCAGTATTTT; cdr3_aa: CASSYSRGTDTQYF
v_call: TRBV28; d_call: TRBD2; clone_size: few; j_call: TRBJ2-1; cdr3_length: 15; cdr3_nt: TGTGCCAGCAGTTTTAGCGGGGTAGCCTACAATGAGCAGTTCTTC; cdr3_aa: CASSFSGVAYNEQFF
v_call: TRBV20-1; d_call: TRBD1; clone_size: NA; j_call: TRBJ1-5; cdr3_length: 15; cdr3_nt: TGCAGTGCTACGGTAGGGACAGGGGTGATCAATCCCCAGCATTTT; cdr3_aa: CSATVGTGVINPQHF
v_call: TRBV10-3; d_call: NA; clone_size: few; j_call: TRBJ2-3; cdr3_length: 14; cdr3_nt: TGTGCCATCAGTGAGGTCGGGGTGGCAGATACGCAGTATTTT; cdr3_aa: CAISEVGVADTQYF
v_call: TRBV7-3; d_call: TRBD1; clone_size: NA; j_call: TRBJ1-1; cdr3_length: 15; cdr3_nt: TGTGCCAGCAGCGAACCGGGACAGGAGGACACTGAAGCTTTCTTT; cdr3_aa: CASSEPGQEDTEAFF